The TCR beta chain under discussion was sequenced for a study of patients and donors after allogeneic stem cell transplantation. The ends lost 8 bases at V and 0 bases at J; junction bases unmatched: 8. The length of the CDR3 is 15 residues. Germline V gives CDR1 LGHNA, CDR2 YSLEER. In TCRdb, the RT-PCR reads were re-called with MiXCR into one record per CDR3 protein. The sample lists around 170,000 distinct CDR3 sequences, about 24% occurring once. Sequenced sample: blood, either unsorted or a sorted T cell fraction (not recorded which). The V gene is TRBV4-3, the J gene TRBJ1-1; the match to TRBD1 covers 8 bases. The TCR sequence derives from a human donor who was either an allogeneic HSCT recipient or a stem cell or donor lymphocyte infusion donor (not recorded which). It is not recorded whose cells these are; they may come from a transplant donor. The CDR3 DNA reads TGCGCCAGCCGGACAGGGTACGACATGAACACTGAAGCTTTCTTT. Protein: CASRTGYDMNTEAFF.